Listed below are T cell receptor beta chains from one sample, sequenced in a study of regulatory T cells in long-lasting Graves disease. From the multiplex PCR reads, TCRdb called clonotypes with MiXCR, one entry per CDR3 protein. The table includes around 460,000 distinct CDR3 sequences, about 22% detected once. The specimen comprised peripheral blood mononuclear cells (PBMCs), sampled when the disease was refractory, from a patient treated with antithyroid drugs. Receptors originate from a female donor with Graves disease. Each CDR3 is given with its conserved first and last residue. Each record gives: V gene, clone size, D gene, J gene, CDR3 protein, CDR3 DNA. A D gene is named only where the DNA matches it firmly. Clone size is not always given. Where it is, it says once, few, many or a class for expanded clones.

TRBV6-1	many	.	TRBJ1-2	CASSTGPEGYTF	TGTGCCAGCAGTACGGGACCTGAGGGCTACACCTTC
TRBV4-3	few	TRBD1	TRBJ1-1	CASSQFRDRDTEAFF	TGCGCCAGCAGCCAGTTCCGGGACAGGGACACTGAAGCTTTCTTT
TRBV11-2	.	TRBD2	TRBJ2-1	CASSKTSGGANEQFF	TGTGCCAGCAGCAAAACTAGCGGGGGGGCCAATGAGCAGTTCTTC
TRBV30	.	.	TRBJ1-5	CAWARRGSNQPQHF	TGTGCCTGGGCCAGGAGGGGTAGCAATCAGCCCCAGCATTTT
TRBV11-2	many	TRBD2	TRBJ2-5	CASSSIAGETQYF	TGTGCCAGCAGCTCGATAGCGGGAGAGACCCAGTACTTC
TRBV27	few	.	TRBJ1-2	CASSLFGSGHYGYTF	TGTGCCAGCAGTTTATTTGGGTCAGGACACTATGGCTACACCTTC
TRBV5-1	few	TRBD1	TRBJ2-6	CASSLVGTATLGANVLTF	TGCGCCAGCAGCTTGGTTGGGACAGCCACTTTAGGGGCCAACGTCCTGACTTTC
TRBV28	many	.	TRBJ2-7	CASSSDWGSEQYF	TGTGCCAGCAGTTCTGATTGGGGTTCCGAGCAGTACTTC
TRBV14	.	.	TRBJ2-7	CASSQEGSPTSYEQYF	TGTGCCAGCAGCCAAGAAGGGTCCCCGACTTCCTACGAGCAGTACTTC
TRBV10-3	few	TRBD1	TRBJ1-2	CAISGDRFKGYTF	TGTGCCATCAGTGGGGACAGGTTTAAGGGCTACACCTTC
TRBV2	many	.	TRBJ1-5	CASSESGVAVISNQPQHF	TGTGCCAGCAGTGAAAGCGGGGTGGCTGTAATTAGCAATCAGCCCCAGCATTTT
TRBV25-1	.	.	TRBJ2-3	CASSLNLGGQSTDTQYF	TGTGCCAGCAGTCTGAATCTTGGAGGACAGAGCACAGATACGCAGTATTTT
TRBV12-3/TRBV12-4	many	.	TRBJ1-1	CASSLRGGGTEAFF	TGTGCCAGCAGTTTGAGGGGGGGAGGTACTGAAGCTTTCTTT
TRBV2	many	.	TRBJ2-7	CASSGLGDAEQYF	TGTGCCAGCAGTGGGCTAGGGGACGCTGAGCAGTACTTC
TRBV7-3	.	.	TRBJ2-1	CASSLIRGAYNEQFF	TGTGCCAGCAGCTTAATACGCGGGGCGTACAATGAGCAGTTCTTC
TRBV12-3/TRBV12-4	many	.	TRBJ1-5	CASTSGVGSSNQPQHF	TGTGCCAGCACCTCTGGAGTGGGCTCGAGCAATCAGCCCCAGCATTTT
TRBV14	.	.	TRBJ1-5	CASRRWQHF	TGTGCCAGCCGGCGCTGGCAGCATTTT
TRBV10-3	few	TRBD2	TRBJ2-5	CAISPGSGIQETQYF	TGTGCCATCAGTCCGGGTAGCGGGATTCAAGAGACCCAGTACTTC
TRBV28	many	.	TRBJ2-5	CASSYLGDQYF	TGTGCCAGCAGTTACCTAGGTGACCAGTACTTC
TRBV19	.	.	TRBJ2-6	CASQTAGAGANVLTF	TGTGCCAGTCAAACCGCAGGGGCTGGGGCCAACGTCCTGACTTTC
TRBV7-2	.	TRBD1	TRBJ2-5	CASSLGRTGSTLKTQYF	TGTGCCAGCAGCTTAGGTCGGACAGGGTCGACATTGAAGACCCAGTACTTC
TRBV20-1	many	.	TRBJ2-3	CSARADSGFTDTQYF	TGCAGTGCTAGAGCGGATAGCGGTTTCACAGATACGCAGTATTTT
TRBV7-8	.	TRBD2	TRBJ2-7	CASSLGLAGAGEQYF	TGTGCCAGCAGCCTGGGACTAGCGGGAGCAGGGGAGCAGTACTTC
TRBV20-1	many	TRBD2	TRBJ2-5	CSARTLLAGDAAQYF	TGCAGTGCTAGAACCCTACTAGCGGGGGATGCGGCCCAGTACTTC
TRBV20-1	few	.	TRBJ2-1	CSASPYNEQFF	TGCAGTGCTAGCCCCTATAATGAGCAGTTCTTC
TRBV5-1	.	TRBD1	TRBJ1-2	CASSSGRQGDGYTF	TGCGCCAGCAGCTCGGGCAGACAGGGCGATGGCTACACCTTC
TRBV6-1	many	.	TRBJ2-2	CASSDSTGELFF	TGTGCCAGCAGTGACAGCACCGGGGAGCTGTTTTTT
TRBV30	.	.	TRBJ1-2	CAGTMGELVYGYTF	TGTGCCGGGACCATGGGCGAGCTTGTCTATGGCTACACCTTC
TRBV10-3	.	.	TRBJ1-4	CAISRTGLQDEKLFF	TGTGCCATCAGCCGTACGGGACTGCAAGATGAAAAACTGTTTTTT
TRBV28	many	TRBD1	TRBJ2-7	CASRFPGQGNEQYF	TGTGCCAGCCGTTTCCCGGGACAGGGAAACGAGCAGTACTTC